These 7 T cell receptor beta chains originate from one sample sequenced in a study of shared clonotypes between healthy human individuals. Produced via immunoSEQ multiplex PCR; TCRdb's table is partial and in-frame only. The sample contains approximately 1.5 million clones, approximately 98.5% of which appear only once. The material sequenced was naive CD4+ T cells sorted from blood. Described subset: CD45RA+ positively selected. Every receptor here comes from a young man in good health.

V usage is TRBV7-2 and J usage is TRBJ2-5; 7 nucleotides agree with TRBD2. The CDR3 is 15 amino acids. In germline, CDR1 is SGHTA, CDR2 FQGNSA. V shed 5 bases and J 4 bases; nucleotides not matched to a gene: 10. For the CDR3, the DNA is TGTGCCAGCAGCCCGGATGGTAGCGGGCCAGAGACCCAGTACTTC. Residues: CASSPDGSGPETQYF.

V gene TRBV28 combines with J gene TRBJ1-1; D not certain. CDR1 and CDR2 from the germline V gene are MDHEN and SYDVKM. Trimming removed 1 base at V and 8 bases at J, with 11 bases between. The CDR3 length is 13 residues. The CDR3 DNA reads TGTGCCAGCAGTTTATCCCTCCCTCCAGAAGCTTTCTTT. Amino acid sequence: CASSLSLPPEAFF. Full variable domain (missing parts from reference TRBV28 and TRBJ1-1): DVKVTQSSRYLVKRTGEKVFLECVQDMDHENMFWYRQDPGLGLRLIYFSYDVKMKEKGDIPEGYSVSREKKERFSLILESASTNQTSMYLCASSLSLPPEAFFGQGTRLTVV.

The chain couples TRBV18 to TRBJ1-5, with 7 bases that match TRBD1. CDR3 length: 14 residues. Germline values: CDR1 KGHSH, CDR2 LQKENI. V lost 11 bases and J lost 7; bases outside the gene matches: 14. CDR3 in DNA: TGTGCCTGTAAAAACAGGGGACGGATACAGCCCCAGCATTTT. This encodes CACKNRGRIQPQHF.

V and J are TRBV10-3 and TRBJ2-3, with 10 bases matching TRBD2. V lost 2 bases, J lost 2 bases, and 7 bases stayed unmatched. CDR1 and CDR2 (germline): ENHRY, SYGVKD. This CDR3 comprises 17 residues. The CDR3 bases are TGTGCCATCAGTGAGGCCAGCGGGAGGGCCAACACAGATACGCAGTATTTT. It yields the protein CAISEASGRANTDTQYF.

CDR3 nucleotide sequence: TGTGCCAGCAGTGAAAGAAGGACAGCATTTAGCAATCAGCCCCAGCATTTT. Translating it yields CASSERRTAFSNQPQHF. This chain links TRBV6-1 with TRBJ1-5; possible D gene TRBD1, 6 bases. The CDR3 runs 17 residues. The V gene's germline CDR1 is MNHNS and CDR2 SASEGT. With 2 bases removed from V and 0 bases from J, the gap between germline ends came to 14 bases.

The chain joins TRBV7-9 to TRBJ2-2, with 7 bases matching TRBD2. Germline V gene data show CDR1 as SEHNR and CDR2 as FQNEAQ (reference sequence). V trimming: 6 bases; J trimming: 5 bases; junction bases outside the gene matches: 9. The CDR3 sequence is 15 residues long. The CDR3 DNA sequence: TGTGCCAGCAGGAGAGGTGGTAGCGGGACCGGGGAGCTGTTTTTT. Its translation: CASRRGGSGTGELFF. Combining the CDR3 with reference TRBV7-9 and TRBJ2-2 gives the whole variable domain DTGVSQNPRHKITKRGQNVTFRCDPISEHNRLYWYRQTLGQGPEFLTYFQNEAQLEKSRLLSDRFSAERPKGSFSTLEIQRTEQGDSAMYLCASRRGGSGTGELFFGEGSRLTVL.

V and J are TRBV6-5 and TRBJ1-3; maybe TRBD1 (5 bases). Germline values: CDR1 MNHEY, CDR2 SVGAGI. The germline V and J ends were trimmed by 6 bases and 0 bases, with 9 bases remaining between them. There are 14 residues in the CDR3. DNA of the CDR3: TGTGCCAGCAGGATCGGGGGCTCTGGAAACACCATATATTTT. Translation gives CASRIGGSGNTIYF.